Below are 9 T cell receptor beta chains sequenced from a single sample in a study of shared clonotypes between healthy human individuals. Produced via immunoSEQ multiplex PCR; TCRdb's table is partial and in-frame only. The table has about 2.2 million clones, just over 90% seen once. Naive-designated CD8 cells lacked CD45RO, were positively enriched for CCR7, and omitted terminally differentiated effector memory CD45RA+ cells. The sequencing input was naive CD8+ T cells from PBMCs. These receptors all stem from a young man in good health. Some clones in this sample may be carry-over from other donors' samples.

CDR3 amino acids: CAISEASGRARGGNEQFF. The CDR3 nucleotides are TGTGCCATCAGTGAGGCGAGCGGGAGGGCTCGAGGGGGCAATGAGCAGTTCTTC. The J gene is TRBJ2-1, the V gene TRBV10-3, with 10 bases identical to TRBD2. CDR1 and CDR2 from the germline V gene are ENHRY and SYGVKD. V shed 2 bases, J shed 6 bases, and the junction held 13 bases outside the gene matches. The CDR3 sequence is 18 residues long.

The chain has TRBV11-2 and TRBJ2-5; unclear D gene. V lost 5 bases and J lost 2, with 15 bases in between. The CDR3 is 15 residues long. Germline CDR1 reads SGHAT; CDR2 reads FQNNGV. DNA of the CDR3: TGTGCCAGCAGCCACCTGGTCCCAAGGCAAGAGACCCAGTACTTC. Translation: CASSHLVPRQETQYF. The variable domain in full, with the rest retrieved from reference TRBV11-2 and TRBJ2-5, is EAGVAQSPRYKIIEKRQSVAFWCNPISGHATLYWYQQILGQGPKLLIQFQNNGVVDDSQLPKDRFSAERLKGVDSTLKIQPAKLEDSAVYLCASSHLVPRQETQYFGPGTRLLVL.

This chain links TRBV6-6 with TRBJ1-2, with D perhaps TRBD1 (5 bases). The CDR3 runs to 14 residues. Germline values: CDR1 MNHNY, CDR2 SVGAGI (reference sequence). The V gene lost 6 bases and the J gene lost 3 bases, with 14 bases spanning the gap. The CDR3 sequence is CASSRRGEDYGYTF. As DNA, the CDR3 is TGTGCCAGCAGCCGTCGGGGGGAGGACTATGGCTACACCTTC.

This clone was picked up one time. This chain connects TRBV2 to TRBJ2-1, with 12 bases aligning to TRBD2. The CDR3 has 18 residues. Germline lookup yields CDR1 SNHLY and CDR2 FYNNEI. The ends lost 3 bases at V and 9 bases at J; junction bases unmatched: 15. The CDR3, as DNA: TGTGCCAGCAGTGAGCCTAGCGGGAGGGCCCATTATTCAGGTGAGCAGTTCTTC. It yields the protein CASSEPSGRAHYSGEQFF. Together with reference TRBV2 and TRBJ2-1, the CDR3 gives the full variable domain: EPEVTQTPSHQVTQMGQEVILRCVPISNHLYFYWYRQILGQKVEFLVSFYNNEISEKSEIFDDQFSVERPDGSNFTLKIRSTKLEDSAMYFCASSEPSGRAHYSGEQFFGPGTRLTVL.

The chain couples TRBV27 to TRBJ2-1, with 9 bases lining up with TRBD1. The CDR3 is 15 residues long. V gave up 7 bases and J gave up 1 base; unmatched junction bases: 5. Looked up from germline, CDR1 is MNHEY and CDR2 is SMNVEV (reference sequence). The CDR3 DNA sequence: TGTGCCAGCACCCAAGACAGGGGGTCCTACAATGAGCAGTTCTTC. It specifies CASTQDRGSYNEQFF.

The V gene is TRBV7-9, the J gene TRBJ1-5, with TRBD1 matching over 8 bases. Germline CDR1 reads SEHNR; CDR2 reads FQNEAQ (reference sequence). The ends lost 0 bases at V and 3 bases at J; junction bases unmatched: 4. This CDR3 has 16 amino acids. CDR3 region: CASSLAGRGPNQPQHF. DNA of the CDR3: TGTGCCAGCAGCTTAGCGGGCAGGGGGCCCAATCAGCCCCAGCATTTT.

This chain links TRBV7-2 with TRBJ2-1; TRBD2 is a possible D gene (6 bases). Germline lookup yields CDR1 SGHTA and CDR2 FQGNSA. Trimming shortened V by 7 bases and J by 8 bases, and 15 bases separated the two germline ends. The CDR3 spans 13 residues. In DNA, the CDR3 is TGTGCCAGCACCAACCGGCGGGGCTATGAGCAGTTCTTC. This translates into CASTNRRGYEQFF.

V usage is TRBV27 and J usage is TRBJ2-6; D is unresolved. Trimming took off 1 base at V and 2 bases at J, with 9 bases between the two ends. The CDR3 runs 16 residues. Germline CDR1 and CDR2: MNHEY and SMNVEV (reference sequence). In nucleotides, the CDR3 is TGTGCCAGCAGTTTATTTAGCCCCCCTGGGGCCAACGTCCTGACTTTC. Translation: CASSLFSPPGANVLTF. Together with reference TRBV27 and TRBJ2-6, the CDR3 gives the full variable domain: EAQVTQNPRYLITVTGKKLTVTCSQNMNHEYMSWYRQDPGLGLRQIYYSMNVEVTDKGDVPEGYKVSRKEKRNFPLILESPSPNQTSLYFCASSLFSPPGANVLTFGAGSRLTVL.

This clone was picked up a small number of times. The chain links TRBV28 to TRBJ2-7; 9 bases are a match to TRBD1. V lost 5 bases, J lost 0 bases, and 2 bases stayed unmatched. The CDR3 covers 14 residues. Looked up from germline, CDR1 is MDHEN and CDR2 is SYDVKM. CDR3 DNA sequence: TGTGCCAGCAGTCGGACAGGGGACTCCTACGAGCAGTACTTC. Translated: CASSRTGDSYEQYF.